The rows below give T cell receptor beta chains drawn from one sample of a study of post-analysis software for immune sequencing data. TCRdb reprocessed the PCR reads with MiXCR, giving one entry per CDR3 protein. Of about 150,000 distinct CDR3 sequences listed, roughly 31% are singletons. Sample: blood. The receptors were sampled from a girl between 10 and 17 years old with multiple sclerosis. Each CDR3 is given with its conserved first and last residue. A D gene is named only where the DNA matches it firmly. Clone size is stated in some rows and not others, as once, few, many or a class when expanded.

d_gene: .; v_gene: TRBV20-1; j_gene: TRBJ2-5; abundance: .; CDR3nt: TGCAGTGCTAGAGATCAGGGAGGGACCCAGTACTTC; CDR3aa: CSARDQGGTQYF
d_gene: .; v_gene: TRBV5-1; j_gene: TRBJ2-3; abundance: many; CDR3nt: TGCGCCAGCAGCCCCTCGAGAGAGGATACGCAGTATTTT; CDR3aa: CASSPSREDTQYF
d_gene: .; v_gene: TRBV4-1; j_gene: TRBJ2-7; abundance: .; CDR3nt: TGCGCCAGCAGCCAAGAGATGGAGGGCGCGTCGAGCTCCTACAATGAGCAGTACTTC; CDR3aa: CASSQEMEGASSSYNEQYF
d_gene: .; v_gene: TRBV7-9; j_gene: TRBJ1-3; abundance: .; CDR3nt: TGTGCCAGCAGCCGAAGGACCGGAAACACCATATATTTT; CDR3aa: CASSRRTGNTIYF
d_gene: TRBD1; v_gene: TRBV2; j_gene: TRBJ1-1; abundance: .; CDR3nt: TGTGCCAGCAGTGAAGGCCCGACAGGGGGGGATACTGAAGCTTTCTTT; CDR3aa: CASSEGPTGGDTEAFF
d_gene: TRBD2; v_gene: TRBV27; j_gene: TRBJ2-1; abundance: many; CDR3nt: TGTGCCAGCAGGCCCTTCAGACTAGCGGGAGGGAATGAGCAGTTCTTC; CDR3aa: CASRPFRLAGGNEQFF
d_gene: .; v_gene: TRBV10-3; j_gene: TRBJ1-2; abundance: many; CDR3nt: TGTGCCATCAGAGGGGGATCTGACTATGGCTACACCTTC; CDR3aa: CAIRGGSDYGYTF
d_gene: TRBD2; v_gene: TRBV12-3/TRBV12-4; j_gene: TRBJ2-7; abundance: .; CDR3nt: TGTGCCAGCGGGAGCGGGAGGGGCTACGAGCAGTACTTC; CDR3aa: CASGSGRGYEQYF
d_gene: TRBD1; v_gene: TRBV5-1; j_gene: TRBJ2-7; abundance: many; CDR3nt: TGCGCCAGCAGCTTGGGGCAGGGGGCAGCCTACGAGCAGTACTTC; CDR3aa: CASSLGQGAAYEQYF
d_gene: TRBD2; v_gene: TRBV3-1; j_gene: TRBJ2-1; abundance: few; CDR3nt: TGTGCCAGCAGCCAAAGAGGGGGCGGGAGGGCCTCCAATGAGCAGTTCTTC; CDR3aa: CASSQRGGGRASNEQFF
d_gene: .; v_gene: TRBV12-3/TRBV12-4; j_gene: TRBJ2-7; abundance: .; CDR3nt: TGTGCCAGCAGTTTCCTCCAGGGGCTGAGTTGCGAGCAGTACTTC; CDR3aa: CASSFLQGLSCEQYF
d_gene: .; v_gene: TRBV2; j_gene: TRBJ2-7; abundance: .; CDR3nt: TGTACCAGCAGCGAAAGGGACCAGACCTACGAGCAGTACTTC; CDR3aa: CTSSERDQTYEQYF
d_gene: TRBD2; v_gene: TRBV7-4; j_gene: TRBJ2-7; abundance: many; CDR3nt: TGTGCCAGCAGGAAACCGGGGACTAGCGGGGTCTTGGAGCAGTACTTC; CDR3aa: CASRKPGTSGVLEQYF
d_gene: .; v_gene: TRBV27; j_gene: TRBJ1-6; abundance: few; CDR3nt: TGTGCCAGCAGTCTCAGACTCCGAACGGACGCAAATTCACCCCTCCACTTT; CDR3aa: CASSLRLRTDANSPLHF
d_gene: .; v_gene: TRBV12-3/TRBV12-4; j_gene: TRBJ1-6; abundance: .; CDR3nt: TGTGCCAGCACCCCCGGGGGAGGGCTCTCACCCCTCCACTTT; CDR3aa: CASTPGGGLSPLHF
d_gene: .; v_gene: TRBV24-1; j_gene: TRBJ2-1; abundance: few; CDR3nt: TGTGCCACCAGTGATTTGCCGGATGAGCAGTTCTTC; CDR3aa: CATSDLPDEQFF
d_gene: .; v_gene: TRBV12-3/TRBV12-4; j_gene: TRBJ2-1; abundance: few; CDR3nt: TGTGCCAGCAGTGAGGGGGCGCGGGGGAATGAGCAGTTCTTC; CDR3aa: CASSEGARGNEQFF
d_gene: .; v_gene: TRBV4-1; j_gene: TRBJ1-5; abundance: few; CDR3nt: TGCGCCAGCAGCCAATGGGGTGGCAATCAGCCCCAGCATTTT; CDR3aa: CASSQWGGNQPQHF
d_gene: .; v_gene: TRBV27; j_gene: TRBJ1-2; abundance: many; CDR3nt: TGTGCCAGCAGTTTTTCCAAGCCCGCGGGGAATGGCTACACCTTC; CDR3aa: CASSFSKPAGNGYTF
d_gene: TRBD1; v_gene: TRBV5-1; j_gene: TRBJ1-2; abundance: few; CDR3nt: TGCGCCAGCCAGGAAGGGGGCACGTTGGGTGGCTACACCTTC; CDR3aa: CASQEGGTLGGYTF
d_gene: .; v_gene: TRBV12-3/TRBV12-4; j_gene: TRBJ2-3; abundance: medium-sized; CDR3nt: TGTGCCAGCAGTCTCACAGATACGCAGTATTTT; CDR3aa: CASSLTDTQYF
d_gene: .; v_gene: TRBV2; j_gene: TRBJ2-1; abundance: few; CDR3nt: TGTGCCATCCTGCCCCTCGACAGGCTACTACTAAGCTCCTACAATGAGCAGTTCTTC; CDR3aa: CAILPLDRLLLSSYNEQFF
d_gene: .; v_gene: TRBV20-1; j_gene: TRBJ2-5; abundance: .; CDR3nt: TGCAGTGCTCTTCAGACTAACCAAGAGACCCAGTACTTC; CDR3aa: CSALQTNQETQYF
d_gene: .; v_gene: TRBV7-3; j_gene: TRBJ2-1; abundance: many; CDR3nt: TGTGCCAGCAGCAGATTACCCATGCGGGAAGGGGCCAATGAGCAGTTCTTC; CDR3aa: CASSRLPMREGANEQFF
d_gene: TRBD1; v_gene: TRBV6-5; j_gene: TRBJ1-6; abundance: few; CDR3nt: TGTGCCAGCAGTTACCTCGGGACAGAACAAAATTCACCCCTCCACTTT; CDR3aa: CASSYLGTEQNSPLHF
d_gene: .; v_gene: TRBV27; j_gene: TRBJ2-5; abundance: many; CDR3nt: TGTGCCAGCAGTTCCCAGTTCGTGTGGACCCAGTACTTC; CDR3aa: CASSSQFVWTQYF
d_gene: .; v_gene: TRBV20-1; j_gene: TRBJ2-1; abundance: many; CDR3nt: TGCAGTCTTACAGCGGACAGCCCATCCTACAATGAGCAGTTCTTC; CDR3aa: CSLTADSPSYNEQFF
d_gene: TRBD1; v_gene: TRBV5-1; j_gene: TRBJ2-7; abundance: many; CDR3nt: TGCGCCAGCAATTATGGACAGGGGGTTGACGAGCAGTACTTC; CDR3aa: CASNYGQGVDEQYF
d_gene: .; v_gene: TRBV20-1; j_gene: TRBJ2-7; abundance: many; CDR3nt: TGCAGTGCTAGAGATCGGTCAGGGAAATTATACGAGCAGTACTTC; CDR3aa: CSARDRSGKLYEQYF
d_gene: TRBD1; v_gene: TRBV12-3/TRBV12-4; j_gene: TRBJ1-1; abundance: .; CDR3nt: TGTGCCAGCAGTTTTTTCTTACAGGGGGCTCGGACTGAAGCTTTCTTT; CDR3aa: CASSFFLQGARTEAFF
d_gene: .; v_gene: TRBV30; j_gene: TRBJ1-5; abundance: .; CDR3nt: TGTGCCTGGAGTGTCCTAGGAGATCAGCCCCAGCATTTT; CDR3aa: CAWSVLGDQPQHF
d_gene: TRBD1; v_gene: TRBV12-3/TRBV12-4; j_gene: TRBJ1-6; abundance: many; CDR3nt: TGTGCCAGCAGTTTTGGACAGGGGAAATCACCCCTCCACTTT; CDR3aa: CASSFGQGKSPLHF
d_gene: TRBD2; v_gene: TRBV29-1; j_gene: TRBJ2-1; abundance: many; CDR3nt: TGCAGCGTTTTACTAGCGGGAGTGAGCTCCTACAATGAGCAGTTCTTC; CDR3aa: CSVLLAGVSSYNEQFF
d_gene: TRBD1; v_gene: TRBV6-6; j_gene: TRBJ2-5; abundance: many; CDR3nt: TGTGCCACCTCGACAGGGGAAGAGACCCAGTACTTC; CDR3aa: CATSTGEETQYF
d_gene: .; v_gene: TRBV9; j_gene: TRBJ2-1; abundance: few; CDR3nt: TGTGCCAGCAGCGTGGGCGGGCCCAACAATGAGCAGTTCTTC; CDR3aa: CASSVGGPNNEQFF
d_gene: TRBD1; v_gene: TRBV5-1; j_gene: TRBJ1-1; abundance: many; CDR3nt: TGCGCCAGCAGCTTGCAACAGGGGGGAGTCACTGAAGCTTTCTTT; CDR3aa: CASSLQQGGVTEAFF
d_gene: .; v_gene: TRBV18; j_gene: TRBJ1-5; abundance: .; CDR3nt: TGTGCCAGCTCACCGCAAACCGGGCCTTCCTTGGGGCAGCCCCAGCATTTT; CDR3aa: CASSPQTGPSLGQPQHF
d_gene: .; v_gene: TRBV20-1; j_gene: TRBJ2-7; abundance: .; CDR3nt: TGCAGTGCTATAAGGTCGAACAGTCGCGAGCAGTACTTC; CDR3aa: CSAIRSNSREQYF
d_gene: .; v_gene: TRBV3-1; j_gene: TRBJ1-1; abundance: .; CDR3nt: TGTGCCAGCAGCGTGTTTAACAGGTGGACTGAAGCTTTCTTT; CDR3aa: CASSVFNRWTEAFF
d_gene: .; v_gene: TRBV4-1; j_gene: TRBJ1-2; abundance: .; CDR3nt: TGCGCCAACAGCCAAAAAGGGGAAGGAGGAGGCTATGGCTACACCTTC; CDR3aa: CANSQKGEGGGYGYTF
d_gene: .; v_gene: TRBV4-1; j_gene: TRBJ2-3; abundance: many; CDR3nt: TGCGCCAGCAGCCAGGTTGACCTCGTAGTAACAGATACGCAGTATTTT; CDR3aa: CASSQVDLVVTDTQYF